The rows below give T cell receptor beta chains drawn from one sample of a study of blood T cell repertoires in COVID-19. This table comes from immunoSEQ multiplex PCR, and its TCRdb copy is limited to in-frame clones, with some not included. The table has approximately 100,000 clones, roughly 90% seen once. The sample was peripheral blood. The receptor set was obtained from a man between 70 and 80 years old with acute or convalescent COVID-19. CDR3s include the opening cysteine and the closing phenylalanine or tryptophan. D genes are given only for firm matches. Not every row has a clone size; where given, it reads once, few, many or a size class.

D gene	clone size	V gene	J gene	CDR3 DNA	CDR3 protein
TRBD2	-	TRBV28	TRBJ2-7	TGTGCCAGCAGTCCGGGACTAGCATTCGGCGAGCAGTACTTC	CASSPGLAFGEQYF
-	-	TRBV7-2	TRBJ1-6	TGTGCCAGCAGCTTATCGGGTGGGAATTCACCCCTCCACTTT	CASSLSGGNSPLHF
-	once	TRBV13	TRBJ1-2	TGTGCCAGCAGCTTAGGACGGAGTTACTATGGCTACACCTTC	CASSLGRSYYGYTF
TRBD2	-	TRBV19	TRBJ2-1	TGTGCCAGTAGTATGACGACTAGCGGGTTCTCCTACAATGAGCAGTTCTTC	CASSMTTSGFSYNEQFF
TRBD1	-	TRBV24-1	TRBJ2-1	TGTGCCACCAGTGAGACAGGGGGCATGAATGAGCAGTTCTTC	CATSETGGMNEQFF
-	-	TRBV10-3	TRBJ2-7	TGTGCCATCAGTGATAGCGCAAGGGCCAACTACGAGCAGTACTTC	CAISDSARANYEQYF
TRBD1	-	TRBV28	TRBJ2-5	TGTGCCCGTACAACATGGACAGGGAGAAAAGAGACCCAGTACTTC	CARTTWTGRKETQYF
-	-	TRBV29-1	TRBJ1-2	TGCAGCGTTGAATCCCCCAGGGACTATGGCTACACCTTC	CSVESPRDYGYTF
-	-	TRBV6-6	TRBJ1-4	TGTGCCAGCAGTTTTGGCAGAACTAATGAAAAACTGTTTTTT	CASSFGRTNEKLFF
-	-	TRBV7-2	TRBJ1-6	TGTGCCAGCAGCTTTCTCCCCCCGGATTCACCCCTCCACTTT	CASSFLPPDSPLHF
-	-	TRBV5-1	TRBJ2-2	TGCGCCAGCAGTTCATCCGGGGAGCTGTTTTTT	CASSSSGELFF
-	-	TRBV28	TRBJ1-6	TGTGCCAGCAGTTTAGACATCACCTATAATTCACCCCTCCACTTT	CASSLDITYNSPLHF
TRBD2	-	TRBV12-3/TRBV12-4	TRBJ2-1	TGTGCCAGCAGTTTCCTCCGGGAGGGCCCGGGGTTCTTC	CASSFLREGPGFF
-	-	TRBV2	TRBJ1-2	TGTGCCAGCACTGACCGGTTTTCCAACTATGGCTACACCTTC	CASTDRFSNYGYTF
TRBD1	-	TRBV14	TRBJ2-7	TGTGCCAGCAGCCGGGGGGGACAGGGGACCTACGAGCAGTACTTC	CASSRGGQGTYEQYF
TRBD1	-	TRBV4-3	TRBJ1-4	TGCGCCAGCAGCCATGGGGACAGGGAGGGGGAAAAACTGTTTTTT	CASSHGDREGEKLFF
-	few	TRBV4-2	TRBJ1-1	TGTGCCAGCACCAAATGGGGGGGAGGCACGGGGAACACTGAAGCTTTCTTT	CASTKWGGGTGNTEAFF
-	-	TRBV4-3	TRBJ1-5	TGCGCCAGCAGCCAAGAGGAGTACCTGCCCCAGCATTTT	CASSQEEYLPQHF
TRBD1	-	TRBV7-6	TRBJ1-3	TGTGCCAGCAGGCCGACAGGGAGCTCTGGAAACACCATATATTTT	CASRPTGSSGNTIYF
-	-	TRBV6-6	TRBJ1-2	TGTGCCAGCAGTTACTTAGTCCGGAACTATGGCTACACCTTC	CASSYLVRNYGYTF
TRBD2	-	TRBV10-3	TRBJ2-5	TGTGCCATCAGTGATCCTAGCGGGGCGCAAGAGACCCAGTACTTC	CAISDPSGAQETQYF
-	-	TRBV19	TRBJ1-4	TGTGCCAGTAGTCTCACAGGGATGGGTGAAAAACTGTTTTTT	CASSLTGMGEKLFF
-	-	TRBV4-3	TRBJ1-2	TGCGCCAGCAGCCAAGAACTGGGAGTCAACTATGGCTACACCTTC	CASSQELGVNYGYTF
TRBD1	-	TRBV19	TRBJ1-5	TGTGCCAGTAGTCGGGGCACAGGGGGCTTTCAGCCCCAGCATTTT	CASSRGTGGFQPQHF
TRBD1	-	TRBV5-6	TRBJ1-1	TGTGCCAGCAGCTTGGGACAGCGAGGGGGCAGGGAAGCTTTCTTT	CASSLGQRGGREAFF
-	-	TRBV11-2	TRBJ1-2	TGTGCCAGCAGCTTATCCAGGGAACAGGGCTACACCTTC	CASSLSREQGYTF
TRBD1	-	TRBV6-5	TRBJ1-1	TGTGCCAGCAGTACACAGGGGGAAGCTTTCTTT	CASSTQGEAFF
TRBD2	-	TRBV4-3	TRBJ2-1	TGCGCCAGCAGCCAAACCGGGACTAGGGGTAATGAGCAGTTCTTC	CASSQTGTRGNEQFF
-	-	TRBV5-1	TRBJ2-7	TGCGCCAGCAGCTTGATGGGGCTGGTCGAGCAGTACTTC	CASSLMGLVEQYF
TRBD1	-	TRBV19	TRBJ2-7	TGTGCCAGTAGTCCCGGGACAGGGTGGTCCTACGAGCAGTACTTC	CASSPGTGWSYEQYF
TRBD1	-	TRBV9	TRBJ1-6	TGTGCCAGCAGCGTAGAGGACAGGGGAAATTCACCCCTCCACTTT	CASSVEDRGNSPLHF
-	-	TRBV6-1	TRBJ2-1	TGTGCCAGCAGTGAATTGGGAGAGCTTGGGTACAATGAGCAGTTCTTC	CASSELGELGYNEQFF
TRBD2	-	TRBV7-2	TRBJ2-7	TGTGCCAGCAGCACGACTAGCGGGAGGGATGTAAAGTACTTC	CASSTTSGRDVKYF
-	few	TRBV19	TRBJ1-3	TGTGCCAGTAGGGCCTTGCGGGGTGGCTCTGGAAACACCATATATTTT	CASRALRGGSGNTIYF
TRBD2	-	TRBV7-6	TRBJ2-1	TGTGCCAGCAGCCACGGACTAGCGGGGCGGGACTCCTACAATGAGCAGTTCTTC	CASSHGLAGRDSYNEQFF
-	-	TRBV5-4	TRBJ2-7	TGTGCCAGCAGTCGAGAATCCACCTACGAGCAGTACTTC	CASSRESTYEQYF
-	-	TRBV21-1	TRBJ1-2	TGTGCCACCAAGGAGCAGGGGGCCGCTTATGGCTACACCTTC	CATKEQGAAYGYTF
TRBD1	-	TRBV19	TRBJ2-7	TGTGCCAGTAGTATTGGACAGGGGGTCTACGAGCAGTACTTC	CASSIGQGVYEQYF
TRBD1	-	TRBV2	TRBJ1-1	TGTGCCAGCAGTTGGACAGGGGGTGAAGCTTTCTTT	CASSWTGGEAFF
-	-	TRBV7-8	TRBJ1-2	TGTGCCAGCAGCTTACCCAGGGGAGGGGGCTACACCTTC	CASSLPRGGGYTF
-	-	TRBV6-5	TRBJ2-1	TGTGCCAGCAGTTACTCGAGAGTCAATGAGCAGTTCTTC	CASSYSRVNEQFF
TRBD1	-	TRBV7-9	TRBJ2-7	TGTGCCAGCAGCTTGGACAGGGTGGGGGAGCAGTACTTC	CASSLDRVGEQYF
-	-	TRBV11-3	TRBJ1-5	TGTGCCAGCAGCTGGACAGTAGACCAGCCCCAGCATTTT	CASSWTVDQPQHF